What follows are 14 T cell receptor beta chains derived from one specimen sequenced in a study of CD8+ T cells in alopecia areata. The sample's treatment: oral pan-JAK inhibitor, 5-10 mg twice daily. Once RNA had been extracted, it was reverse transcribed into cDNA to act as the sequencing template. Profiled with immunoSEQ multiplex PCR; TCRdb holds only in-frame clones, not every one. The repertoire includes 95,000 to 110,000 clones, about nine tenths of them detected once, and approximately 10% sits in the top ten. The specimen comprised CD8+ T cells sorted from blood, sampled at approximately week 30, from a patient treated with tofacitinib. These receptors were obtained from a human donor with alopecia areata.

This clone was detected once. J is TRBJ2-7 and V is TRBV4-1; D gene unclear. The CDR3 covers 14 residues. In germline, CDR1 is MGHRA, CDR2 YSYEKL. Trimming removed 0 bases at V and 6 bases at J, with 12 bases between. CDR3 bases: TGCGCCAGCAGCCAAGAGCGGAGTGTTTTCGAGCAGTACTTC. Amino acids: CASSQERSVFEQYF.

V is TRBV27 and J is TRBJ2-7; 9 positions agree with TRBD1. This CDR3 has 16 residues. J lost 3 bases, V lost 1 base, and 7 bases had no gene match. The germline V gene encodes CDR1 MNHEY and CDR2 SMNVEV (reference sequence). The CDR3: CASSLFPGQGLYEQYF. The CDR3 DNA reads TGTGCCAGCAGTTTATTCCCGGGACAGGGACTCTACGAGCAGTACTTC.

This chain connects TRBV4-1 to TRBJ1-5, with D maybe TRBD1 (5 bases). CDR1 and CDR2 from the germline V gene are MGHRA and YSYEKL. V lost 0 bases, J lost 5 bases, and 11 bases lay in between. This CDR3 region has 15 residues. The CDR3 region has the DNA TGCGCCAGCAGCCAAGAGGGGTTGGGGGATCAGCCCCAGCATTTT. It specifies CASSQEGLGDQPQHF.

This clone was observed once. V is TRBV7-3 and J is TRBJ2-1, with D tentatively TRBD1 (5 bases). V gave up 2 bases and J gave up 3 bases, with 11 bases separating them. Germline V gene data show CDR1 as SGHTA and CDR2 as FQGTGA. The CDR3 loop spans 15 amino acids. CDR3 amino acids: CASSLAATDYNEQFF. Here the CDR3 DNA reads TGTGCCAGCAGCTTAGCTGCGACAGACTACAATGAGCAGTTCTTC.

The chain uses TRBV7-9 and TRBJ2-3; D is ambiguous. Germline loops: CDR1 SEHNR, CDR2 FQNEAQ (reference sequence). V was trimmed by 1 base and J by 0 bases, leaving 8 bases between them. CDR3 length: 15 amino acids. Here the CDR3 DNA reads TGTGCCAGCAGCTTAGGTCTCCCTAGCACAGATACGCAGTATTTT. Its protein product is CASSLGLPSTDTQYF.

The chain carries TRBV7-3 and TRBJ2-1, with TRBD2 matching 10 bases. V lost 2 bases, J lost 6 bases, and 4 bases stayed unmatched. CDR3 length: 15 amino acids. Germline V lookup: CDR1 SGHTA, CDR2 FQGTGA. This CDR3 reads CASSLVAGGRNEQFF. The CDR3 region has the DNA TGTGCCAGCAGCTTAGTAGCGGGGGGCCGCAATGAGCAGTTCTTC. Using reference TRBV7-3 and TRBJ2-1 for the parts outside the CDR3, the full variable domain is GAGVSQTPSNKVTEKGKYVELRCDPISGHTALYWYRQSLGQGPEFLIYFQGTGAADDSGLPNDRFFAVRPEGSVSTLKIQRTERGDSAVYLCASSLVAGGRNEQFFGPGTRLTVL.

J is TRBJ2-1 and V is TRBV18; a possible D gene is TRBD2 (5 bases). This CDR3 has 13 residues. V lost 6 bases, J lost 5 bases, and 11 bases lay in between. Germline CDR1 is KGHSH and CDR2 is LQKENI. CDR3 DNA: TGTGCCAGCTCGCGAGGGTGGAACAATGAGCAGTTCTTC. Protein: CASSRGWNNEQFF.

The chain employs TRBV14 and TRBJ2-7; a weak D match, TRBD2 (6 bases). Germline V gene data show CDR1 as SGHDN and CDR2 as FVKESK. The CDR3 totals 15 residues. V was pared by 7 bases and J by 3 bases, with 19 bases between. The CDR3 sequence is CASTSTGDLFYEQYF. CDR3 DNA sequence: TGTGCCAGCACCTCAACGGGGGACTTATTCTACGAGCAGTACTTC. The full variable domain, with the rest looked up from reference TRBV14 and TRBJ2-7, is EAGVTQFPSHSVIEKGQTVTLRCDPISGHDNLYWYRRVMGKEIKFLLHFVKESKQDESGMPNNRFLAERTGGTYSTLKVQPAELEDSGVYFCASTSTGDLFYEQYFGPGTRLTVT.

This clone occurred a few times. This chain links TRBV7-2 with TRBJ2-1, with unresolved D. The germline V gene encodes CDR1 SGHTA and CDR2 FQGNSA. The CDR3 contains 13 residues. Trimming took 2 bases from V and 6 from J, leaving 8 bases between them. As DNA, the CDR3 is TGTGCCAGCAGCTTATGGGCGGTCAATGAGCAGTTCTTC. This translates into CASSLWAVNEQFF.

The rearrangement uses TRBV27 and TRBJ2-5, with 7 nucleotides matching TRBD1. This CDR3 comprises 17 residues. The J segment lost 2 bases and the V segment lost 2 bases, leaving 11 bases of the junction unmatched. Germline V lookup: CDR1 MNHEY, CDR2 SMNVEV (reference sequence). The DNA for the CDR3 is TGTGCCAGCAGTTTACTCCGACAGACAGGGCAACAAGAGACCCAGTACTTC. Translated, it gives CASSLLRQTGQQETQYF.

This sequence joins TRBV30 and TRBJ2-7, with D possibly being TRBD2 (6 bases). Germline V gene lookup returns CDR1 GTSNPN and CDR2 SVGIG (reference sequence). Trimming took off 8 bases at V and 2 bases at J, with 16 bases between the two ends. The CDR3 runs 13 residues. This chain's CDR3 is CAGAAGPPYEQYF. For the CDR3, the DNA is TGTGCCGGGGCGGCGGGGCCACCCTACGAGCAGTACTTC.

This sequence joins TRBV30 and TRBJ2-3, with D unresolved. CDR1 is GTSNPN and CDR2 is SVGIG in the germline V gene (reference sequence). The CDR3 is 13 amino acids. Deletions cut 4 bases from V and 2 bases from J, with 10 bases between. DNA for the CDR3: TGTGCCTGGATTGCAGAGAACACAGATACGCAGTATTTT. Its translation: CAWIAENTDTQYF.

In DNA, the CDR3 is TGTGCCAGCAGCTTAGCAAAGGGCAATGAGCAGTTCTTC. It specifies CASSLAKGNEQFF. This chain uses TRBV7-8 with TRBJ2-1, with D unclear. V was shortened by 0 bases and J by 6 bases, with 6 bases between the two germline ends. Germline V CDR1 and CDR2: SGHVS, FQNEAQ. This CDR3 contains 13 residues.

The rearrangement links TRBV5-6 to TRBJ1-4; TRBD1 aligns across 7 bases. V dropped 5 bases and J dropped 3; count of bases not matched to a gene: 7. CDR1 is SGHDT, CDR2 YYEEEE, per germline. The CDR3 runs 15 residues. The CDR3 region has the DNA TGTGCCAGCAGTTCCGACAGGGAGGCTAATGAAAAACTGTTTTTT. Protein: CASSSDREANEKLFF. Full variable domain (rest looked up from reference TRBV5-6 and TRBJ1-4): DAGVTQSPTHLIKTRGQQVTLRCSPKSGHDTVSWYQQALGQGPQFIFQYYEEEERQRGNFPDRFSGHQFPNYSSELNVNALLLGDSALYLCASSSDREANEKLFFGSGTQLSVL.